The clone carrying this TCR beta chain was observed once. Its antigen is as yet unknown. The data were obtained in a study of lymphopenia after photon versus proton radiotherapy. Germline V gene lookup returns CDR1 SGHTA and CDR2 FQGNSA. The CDR3 covers 15 residues. V gave up 2 bases and J gave up 3 bases, with 8 bases separating them. Method: immunoSEQ multiplex PCR; TCRdb's copy keeps in-frame clones and lacks some. This table holds 77,000 or so clones, around four fifths found once. Study-wide points: After the lymphocyte nadir, photon-treated repertoires showed oligoclonal expansion, especially of CD8+ Temra cells.

This TCR came from a man aged 60 to 69 with pancreatic cancer. Sequenced here: peripheral blood, sampled from a patient treated with proton-based radiotherapy. This rearrangement joins TRBV7-2 to TRBJ2-6, with D hard to call. The CDR3 bases are TGTGCCAGCAGCTTATCCGCTGGTGGGGCCAACGTCCTGACTTTC. The encoded protein is CASSLSAGGANVLTF.